This TCR beta chain was identified in a study of blood T cells in healthy people across ages. Whole-study findings and limits: Unknown CMV status may confound age-related changes in expanded clones.

This clonotype was counted a few times. The antigen remains undetermined. The authors ran a second PCR of roughly 6 to 12 cycles using a sample-barcoded 5' primer and a J-beta primer mix. Via MiXCR, TCRdb re-called the 5' RACE reads, giving one row per CDR3 protein. Seen here are about 830,000 distinct CDR3 sequences, about 62% observed once, and the top ten hold about a quarter. Germline CDR1 and CDR2: LGHNA and YNFKEQ. With V trimmed by 0 bases and J by 10 bases, 12 bases remained unmatched. The CDR3 consists of 16 residues. The clonotype comes from a man aged 25-45 years in good health. The chain is built from TRBV4-2 and TRBJ2-1; TRBD2 aligns across 7 bases. The sequencing input was blood. CDR3: CASSQDEGMGLQEQFF. The CDR3, as DNA: TGTGCCAGCAGCCAAGACGAGGGCATGGGACTACAAGAGCAGTTCTTC.